The source of this TCR beta chain is a study of blood T cell repertoires in COVID-19. Study details: The United States, Italy and Spain supplied acute and convalescent COVID-19 samples.

The CDR3 runs 14 residues. V shed 3 bases and J 4 bases; nucleotides not matched to a gene: 3. Germline V lookup: CDR1 SGHRS, CDR2 YFSETQ. Concerning this clone itself: Within the sample, other DNA sequences also encode this same CDR3.

In the study's own analysis: The authors estimated nucleated cell counts from reference gene primer amplification. Sequencing used immunoSEQ multiplex PCR; TCRdb keeps in-frame clones, though not all of them. V and J calls and clone size are those listed in that table; D and trimming were worked out from the DNA. The sample lists around 300,000 clones, almost 90% seen once, with 2.5% to 3% in the top ten. The TCR sequence derives from a woman aged 30 to 39 with COVID-19, enrolled during active disease. The sequencing sample was made of peripheral blood. The rearrangement joins TRBV5-1 to TRBJ2-7; 11 nucleotides match TRBD2. The CDR3 DNA follows: TGCGCCAGCAGCTCCGGGACTAGCGGATACGAGCAGTACTTC. Its translation: CASSSGTSGYEQYF.